One and the same sample provided the 21 T cell receptor beta chains below, sequenced in a study of T-cell reconstitution after alpha-beta-depleted transplantation in children. Construction of the TCRbeta library involved unique molecular identifiers. TCRdb reprocessed the PCR reads via MiXCR and lists one record per CDR3 protein. The sample carries about 980,000 distinct CDR3 sequences, about 31% recorded once. The source material was PBMCs, mostly from graft donor cells, sampled 360 days after TCRalphabeta/CD19-depleted stem cell transplant. These receptors all stem from a boy less than two years old who had a stem cell transplant for SCID, so the T cells may come from the graft donor.

The chain joins TRBV5-1 to TRBJ2-7, with 8 bases aligning to TRBD1. V was pared by 3 bases and J by 2 bases, with 7 bases of the junction left unmatched. CDR1 is SGHRS, CDR2 YFSETQ, per germline. The CDR3 is made up of 15 amino acids. The CDR3 region is CASSWDQGATYEQYF. Here the CDR3 DNA reads TGCGCCAGCAGCTGGGACCAGGGGGCCACCTACGAGCAGTACTTC. The full variable domain, rest sourced from reference TRBV5-1 and TRBJ2-7, is KAGVTQTPRYLIKTRGQQVTLSCSPISGHRSVSWYQQTPGQGLQFLFEYFSETQRNKGNFPGRFSGRQFSNSRSEMNVSTLELGDSALYLCASSWDQGATYEQYFGPGTRLTVT.

This clonotype was seen a few times. This rearrangement joins TRBV5-8 to TRBJ2-1; the D is unclear. This CDR3 is 15 amino acids long. The V end lost 1 base, the J end lost 0 bases, and 8 bases lay between the germline ends. From germline, CDR1 is SGHTS and CDR2 YDEGEE. For the CDR3, the DNA is TGTGCCAGCAGCTTGAGAGGCATCTCCTACAATGAGCAGTTCTTC. It specifies CASSLRGISYNEQFF.

The chain carries TRBV12-3 or TRBV12-4 and TRBJ1-5; 7 bases align to TRBD1. The CDR3 consists of 16 residues. The V segment lost 7 bases and the J segment 2 bases; nucleotides outside the gene matches: 11. DNA for the CDR3: TGTGCCAGCATCCCCGGGAACAGGGGACGCAATCAGCCCCAGCATTTT. Its protein is CASIPGNRGRNQPQHF.

In its sample, this clonotype was seen once. V usage is TRBV11-3 and J usage is TRBJ2-1; D unresolved. Deletions cut 3 bases from V and 5 bases from J, with 11 bases between. Germline V lookup: CDR1 SGHNT, CDR2 YENEEA. The CDR3 covers 14 residues. DNA of the CDR3: TGTGCCAGCAGCTTGGACCCCGTTCACAATGAGCAGTTCTTC. Amino acid sequence: CASSLDPVHNEQFF.

The chain couples TRBV5-6 to TRBJ2-5; D gene unclear. The CDR3 has 15 residues. Trimming removed 1 base at V and 3 bases at J, with 13 bases between. Germline V gene lookup returns CDR1 SGHDT and CDR2 YYEEEE. This CDR3 reads CASSLFYQTEETQYF. The DNA for the CDR3 is TGTGCCAGCAGCTTGTTCTACCAGACCGAAGAGACCCAGTACTTC. The complete variable domain, with remaining parts taken from reference TRBV5-6 and TRBJ2-5, reads DAGVTQSPTHLIKTRGQQVTLRCSPKSGHDTVSWYQQALGQGPQFIFQYYEEEERQRGNFPDRFSGHQFPNYSSELNVNALLLGDSALYLCASSLFYQTEETQYFGPGTRLLVL.

This clonotype was detected only a few times. The chain is built from TRBV5-1 and TRBJ2-5; the match to TRBD1 covers 7 bases. Germline V CDR1 and CDR2: SGHRS, YFSETQ. CDR3 size: 15 residues. V was clipped by 5 bases and J by 2 bases; unmatched bases: 9. The CDR3 DNA is TGCGCCAGCAGGCTAATGACAGGGCTACAAGAGACCCAGTACTTC. Its protein is CASRLMTGLQETQYF.

Only a few counts were recorded for this clonotype. The V call is TRBV20-1, the J call TRBJ1-2; possible D gene TRBD1, 5 bases. This CDR3 contains 11 residues. Looked up from germline, CDR1 is DFQATT and CDR2 is SNEGSKA (reference sequence). V dropped 4 bases and J dropped 7 bases, with 10 bases sitting between them. DNA of the CDR3: TGCAGTGCTACCAGGGCGGGTGGCTACACCTTC. Its translation is CSATRAGGYTF.

There are a few counts of this clonotype. The V and J genes are TRBV27 and TRBJ1-6, with D tentatively TRBD1 (6 bases). This CDR3 spans 15 amino acids. With 3 bases removed from V and 9 bases from J, the gap between germline ends came to 15 bases. Germline CDR1 MNHEY, CDR2 SMNVEV (reference sequence). CDR3 in amino acids: CASSFGRGEFSPLHF. DNA for the CDR3: TGTGCCAGCAGTTTCGGGAGGGGGGAATTTTCACCCCTCCACTTT.

This clonotype occurred a few times. V is TRBV29-1 and J is TRBJ2-7, with 7 nucleotides matching TRBD1. Germline V gene data show CDR1 as SQVTM and CDR2 as ANQGSEA. After removal of 3 bases from V and 2 bases from J, the junction contained 7 bases not matched to a gene. The CDR3 has 14 residues. CDR3 sequence (DNA): TGCAGCGTTGAGTACAGGGGAGCCACCTACGAGCAGTACTTC. Protein sequence: CSVEYRGATYEQYF.

This chain connects TRBV6-2 or TRBV6-3 to TRBJ2-7; D call uncertain. V lost 6 bases to trimming and J lost 6 bases, with 12 bases between them. CDR3 length: 12 amino acids. Germline V lookup: CDR1 MNHEY, CDR2 SVGEGT. The CDR3 nucleotides are TGTGCCAGCAGCCAAACAGCACGCGAGCAGTACTTC. This encodes CASSQTAREQYF.

This clonotype has a handful of counts. This rearrangement joins TRBV5-6 to TRBJ2-5, with unresolved D. CDR3 length: 11 residues. CDR1 is SGHDT, CDR2 YYEEEE, per germline. Trimming removed 2 bases from V and 6 bases from J, with 5 bases in between. CDR3 protein: CASSFGKTQYF. DNA of the CDR3: TGTGCCAGCAGCTTCGGAAAGACCCAGTACTTC.

The chain employs TRBV5-5 and TRBJ1-3, with D unclear. This CDR3 spans 16 amino acids. Trimming pared 0 bases from V and 8 bases from J, leaving 18 bases between. Per germline, CDR1 SGHKS and CDR2 YYEKEE (reference sequence). The CDR3 loop reads CASSLVWVGPRDTIYF. The CDR3 nucleotides read TGTGCCAGCAGCTTGGTATGGGTCGGACCTAGAGACACCATATATTTT.

This chain joins TRBV13 and TRBJ1-2; 7 positions match TRBD1. This CDR3 comprises 13 residues. CDR1 is PRHDT, CDR2 FYEKMQ, per germline (reference sequence). J lost 6 bases, V lost 4 bases, and 5 bases had no gene match. CDR3 DNA sequence: TGTGCCAGCAGCTCCGGGACAGAAGATGGCTACACCTTC. Translating gives CASSSGTEDGYTF. Using reference TRBV13 and TRBJ1-2 for the parts outside the CDR3, the full variable domain is AAGVIQSPRHLIKEKRETATLKCYPIPRHDTVYWYQQGPGQDPQFLISFYEKMQSDKGSIPDRFSAQQFSDYHSELNMSSLELGDSALYFCASSSGTEDGYTFGSGTRLTVV.

The rearrangement uses TRBV5-1 and TRBJ2-1, with TRBD2 as a possible D gene (6 bases). Germline V lookup: CDR1 SGHRS, CDR2 YFSETQ. The V end was cut by 0 bases, the J end by 9 bases, with 10 bases between. The CDR3 covers 13 residues. The DNA of the CDR3 is TGCGCCAGCAGCTTGGCGGGGGAAGCTGAGCAGTTCTTC. The encoded protein is CASSLAGEAEQFF. The full variable domain, completed using reference TRBV5-1 and TRBJ2-1, is KAGVTQTPRYLIKTRGQQVTLSCSPISGHRSVSWYQQTPGQGLQFLFEYFSETQRNKGNFPGRFSGRQFSNSRSEMNVSTLELGDSALYLCASSLAGEAEQFFGPGTRLTVL.

This clonotype appeared many times. The chain couples TRBV20-1 to TRBJ2-7; possibly TRBD2 for D (6 bases). V was trimmed by 3 bases and J by 2 bases, leaving 11 bases between them. CDR1 and CDR2 (germline): DFQATT, SNEGSKA (reference sequence). The CDR3 sequence is 13 residues long. The CDR3 sequence: CSARPTSAYEQYF. The CDR3 nucleotides are TGCAGTGCTAGGCCGACTAGTGCCTACGAGCAGTACTTC.

This clonotype has just a few counts. The chain combines TRBV27 with TRBJ1-1; possible D gene TRBD1, 5 bases. The CDR3 consists of 15 residues. V was trimmed by 2 bases and J by 7 bases, leaving 17 bases between them. Germline V gene lookup returns CDR1 MNHEY and CDR2 SMNVEV (reference sequence). As DNA, the CDR3 is TGTGCCAGCAGTTTAAGCGGGGGATGGCGGGGTGAAGCTTTCTTT. This codes for CASSLSGGWRGEAFF.

This clonotype came up a few times. The chain recombines TRBV20-1 with TRBJ2-5; D unclear. V lost 3 bases, J lost 5 bases, and 13 bases lay in between. The germline gives CDR1 DFQATT, CDR2 SNEGSKA (reference sequence). This CDR3 spans 13 amino acids. The CDR3 DNA reads as TGCAGTGCTAGGTCTGTCATATTTGAGACCCAGTACTTC. Its translation is CSARSVIFETQYF.

CDR3 DNA sequence: TGTGCCAGCAGCTTGCGACGTTCTGACGGACAGGGGGACATCCGGCCCTACGAGCAGTACTTC. This encodes CASSLRRSDGQGDIRPYEQYF. The rearrangement joins TRBV5-4 to TRBJ2-7; TRBD1 matches 10 bases. CDR3 size: 21 residues. With 1 base clipped from V and 2 bases from J, the junction kept 21 bases outside the gene matches. Germline assignment: CDR1 SGHNT and CDR2 YYREEE (reference sequence).

This chain joins TRBV4-3 and TRBJ2-5; 8 nucleotides line up with TRBD2. Germline values: CDR1 LGHNA, CDR2 YSLEER. The CDR3 extends over 17 amino acids. V dropped 0 bases and J dropped 2; count of bases not matched to a gene: 8. CDR3 DNA: TGCGCCAGCAGCCAAGAGCCCCCGGGGGGGTATCAAGAGACCCAGTACTTC. This translates into CASSQEPPGGYQETQYF.

The chain joins TRBV2 to TRBJ2-5, with TRBD1 as a possible D gene (6 bases). CDR3 length equals 15 residues. V lost 1 base and J lost 4, with 13 bases in between. Germline V gene sequence: CDR1 SNHLY, CDR2 FYNNEI. CDR3 bases: TGTGCCAGCAGTGAAGGCGTCAGGGGAAGAGAGACCCAGTACTTC. Translation gives CASSEGVRGRETQYF.

CDR3 region: CASSQLAVYEQYF. The CDR3 region has the DNA TGTGCCAGCAGTCAACTAGCGGTCTACGAGCAGTACTTC. This sequence joins TRBV12-3 or TRBV12-4 and TRBJ2-7, with 8 bases lining up with TRBD2. The CDR3 is made up of 13 amino acids. Unmatched junction bases numbered 3, after V lost 5 bases and J lost 3 bases.